This T cell receptor beta chain was found in a study of cytomegalovirus exposure and HLA in healthy donors. This clone showed up just a few times. Germline CDR1 is SGHRS and CDR2 is YFSETQ. This CDR3 has 14 residues. V was clipped by 3 bases and J by 4 bases, with 14 bases between them. PCR involved 60 Vbeta and 13 Jbeta primers. Some clones are missing from TCRdb's copy, which holds only in-frame ones; the method was immunoSEQ multiplex PCR. The sample carries some 160,000 clones, less than 10% recorded once. The sequence was collected from a male donor in good health and CMV-seronegative. The material sequenced was PBMCs. The chain employs TRBV5-1 and TRBJ2-7; D may be TRBD1 (6 bases). CDR3 in DNA: TGCGCCAGCAGCTCCCGGGACACGACTTACGAGCAGTACTTC. Residues: CASSSRDTTYEQYF.